Following are 31 T cell receptor beta chains from one sample sequenced in a study of T cell changes during pregnancy in multiple sclerosis. Profiling relied on immunoSEQ multiplex PCR, and the TCRdb table lists in-frame clones only, not all of them. The repertoire holds 78,000 or so clones, with roughly 94% as singletons. The sequencing here drew on peripheral blood, taken before pregnancy. These receptor sequences come from a female donor with multiple sclerosis, enrolled in a pregnancy study.

This clone has only one observation. The chain joins TRBV28 to TRBJ1-2, with a possible D match to TRBD1 (6 bases). The CDR3 consists of 14 residues. Per germline, CDR1 MDHEN and CDR2 SYDVKM. Trimming removed 3 bases from V and 7 bases from J, with 15 bases in between. The CDR3 sequence is CASSFEPRQVGYTF. CDR3 bases: TGTGCCAGCAGTTTCGAACCGAGACAGGTTGGCTACACCTTC.

The chain carries TRBV27 and TRBJ2-7, with 9 bases identical to TRBD2. After removal of 8 bases from V and 4 bases from J, the junction contained 24 bases not matched to a gene. Looked up from germline, CDR1 is MNHEY and CDR2 is SMNVEV (reference sequence). The CDR3 sequence is 19 residues long. CDR3 in amino acids: CASARAGGRALELGYEQYF. The CDR3 coding sequence is TGTGCCAGCGCAAGAGCGGGCGGGAGGGCCCTTGAGTTGGGGTACGAGCAGTACTTC.

This chain's CDR3 is CASSPFPTNYGYTF. The DNA for the CDR3 is TGTGCCAGCAGTCCGTTTCCTACCAACTATGGCTACACCTTC. J is TRBJ1-2 and V is TRBV27; D gene ambiguous. The CDR3 contains 14 residues. CDR1 is MNHEY, CDR2 SMNVEV, per germline (reference sequence). V was clipped by 5 bases and J by 2 bases, with 12 bases between them.

The chain couples TRBV11-3 to TRBJ1-2; TRBD1 matches at 8 bases. V was pared by 5 bases and J by 7 bases, with 6 bases of the junction left unmatched. Germline V gene lookup returns CDR1 SGHNT and CDR2 YENEEA. The CDR3 is made up of 13 amino acids. The CDR3 nucleotides are TGTGCCAGCAGCGGATGGACAGGGCGTGGCTACACCTTC. It encodes CASSGWTGRGYTF.

The chain employs TRBV13 and TRBJ1-2; 12 bases map to TRBD1. The length of the CDR3 is 16 residues. The V gene end was trimmed by 4 bases and the J gene end by 3 bases; junction bases not matched to a gene: 6. Germline V gene data show CDR1 as PRHDT and CDR2 as FYEKMQ (reference sequence). The CDR3 spells CASSSGTGGDYYGYTF. The CDR3 nucleotides read TGTGCCAGCAGCTCCGGGACAGGGGGCGACTACTATGGCTACACCTTC.

The chain employs TRBV5-5 and TRBJ2-7; D ambiguous. The CDR3 covers 13 residues. The germline gives CDR1 SGHKS, CDR2 YYEKEE (reference sequence). V gave up 4 bases and J gave up 0 bases, with 8 bases separating them. The CDR3 spells CASSLPSSYEQYF. The CDR3 DNA sequence: TGTGCCAGCAGCCTGCCGAGCTCCTACGAGCAGTACTTC.

J is TRBJ2-1 and V is TRBV14; 7 bases agree with TRBD2. Germline values: CDR1 SGHDN, CDR2 FVKESK. The CDR3 covers 19 residues. V gave up 1 base and J gave up 0 bases; unmatched junction bases: 12. CDR3 amino acids: CASSQAHPHGLVSYNEQFF. The CDR3 bases are TGTGCCAGCAGCCAAGCACACCCCCACGGACTAGTCTCCTACAATGAGCAGTTCTTC.

As concerns this clone: Within the sample, other DNA sequences also encode this same CDR3. This rearrangement joins TRBV7-2 to TRBJ2-1, with 13 positions matching TRBD2. Germline trimming cut 5 bases from V and 5 bases from J; bases unmatched to any gene: 3. Germline CDR1 reads SGHTA; CDR2 reads FQGNSA. The CDR3 consists of 15 residues. The CDR3 spells CASSLTSGRHNEQFF. The CDR3 region has the DNA TGTGCCAGCAGCCTGACTAGCGGGAGGCACAATGAGCAGTTCTTC.

This chain uses TRBV25-1 with TRBJ2-4; TRBD2 agrees at 7 bases. The length of the CDR3 is 14 residues. Trimming at V came to 2 bases and at J to 4 bases, leaving 2 bases not matched to a gene. Germline CDR1 and CDR2: MGHDK and SYGVNS. This CDR3 is CASSEAGVKNIQYF. The CDR3 DNA is TGTGCCAGCAGTGAAGCGGGAGTAAAAAACATTCAGTACTTC. Complete variable domain (other parts from reference TRBV25-1 and TRBJ2-4): EADIYQTPRYLVIGTGKKITLECSQTMGHDKMYWYQQDPGMELHLIHYSYGVNSTEKGDLSSESTVSRIRTEHFPLTLESARPSHTSQYLCASSEAGVKNIQYFGAGTRLSVL.

The chain couples TRBV4-2 to TRBJ1-1; 7 bases line up with TRBD1. Germline values: CDR1 LGHNA, CDR2 YNFKEQ. J lost 5 bases, V lost 1 base, and 1 base had no gene match. The CDR3 extends over 13 amino acids. CDR3 nucleotides: TGTGCCAGCAGCCAAGGACAGGGAACTGAAGCTTTCTTT. It yields the protein CASSQGQGTEAFF.

V and J are TRBV7-9 and TRBJ2-1; the D gene is possibly TRBD2 (6 bases). Looked up from germline, CDR1 is SEHNR and CDR2 is FQNEAQ (reference sequence). The CDR3 length is 15 residues. V was clipped by 1 base and J by 5 bases, with 12 bases between them. CDR3 nucleotide sequence: TGTGCCAGCAGCTTAGTAGTGGGGGGAGACAATGAGCAGTTCTTC. Amino acid sequence: CASSLVVGGDNEQFF.

The V call is TRBV30, the J call TRBJ2-4; D call uncertain. The CDR3 consists of 13 residues. The V end was cut by 2 bases, the J end by 5 bases, with 10 bases between. Germline CDR1 and CDR2: GTSNPN and SVGIG (reference sequence). This chain's CDR3 is CAWSFSQENIQYF. The DNA of the CDR3 is TGTGCCTGGAGTTTCAGTCAAGAAAACATTCAGTACTTC.

The chain links TRBV10-3 to TRBJ1-2, with D possibly being TRBD1 (5 bases). The V end lost 4 bases, the J end lost 6 bases, and 9 bases lay between the germline ends. Germline V lookup: CDR1 ENHRY, CDR2 SYGVKD. CDR3 size: 12 residues. The CDR3 bases are TGTGCCATCAGTGGGGAAGGGGATGGCTACACCTTC. This sequence encodes CAISGEGDGYTF.

This chain links TRBV6-1 with TRBJ2-7; maybe TRBD1 (6 bases). CDR1 and CDR2 from the germline V gene are MNHNS and SASEGT. The CDR3 totals 13 residues. With 4 bases removed from V and 6 bases from J, the gap between germline ends came to 13 bases. Here the CDR3 reads CASSGREGGEQYF. The CDR3 DNA is TGTGCCAGCAGTGGCAGGGAAGGGGGCGAGCAGTACTTC.

The rearrangement joins TRBV5-1 to TRBJ2-1; possible D gene TRBD2, 5 bases. The V and J ends lost 0 bases and 7 bases respectively, with 11 bases between them. CDR1 and CDR2 (germline): SGHRS, YFSETQ. The CDR3 covers 14 residues. For the CDR3, the DNA is TGCGCCAGCAGCTTGGACTCCAGGACTAATGAGCAGTTCTTC. Its protein product is CASSLDSRTNEQFF.

V gene TRBV5-8 combines with J gene TRBJ2-1, with 8 positions matching TRBD1. There are 14 residues in the CDR3. After removal of 3 bases from V and 8 bases from J, the junction contained 7 bases not matched to a gene. CDR1 and CDR2 (germline): SGHTS, YDEGEE. CDR3 bases: TGTGCCAGCAGCTCCAGGACAGGGAAACATGAGCAGTTCTTC. Protein: CASSSRTGKHEQFF.

The chain joins TRBV28 to TRBJ1-2, with D perhaps TRBD1 (5 bases). Germline V gene data show CDR1 as MDHEN and CDR2 as SYDVKM. The length of the CDR3 is 12 residues. V was pared by 2 bases and J by 5 bases, with 6 bases between. The CDR3 DNA sequence: TGTGCCAGCAGTTTAAAGGGGTATGGCTACACCTTC. Residues: CASSLKGYGYTF.

The CDR3 nucleotides read TGTGCCAGCAGTGAAAGAGGGGGGGCGTATCAGCCCCAGCATTTT. It encodes CASSERGGAYQPQHF. This rearrangement joins TRBV6-1 to TRBJ1-5; D is possibly TRBD1 (6 bases). Trimming shortened V by 2 bases and J by 5 bases, and 13 bases separated the two germline ends. Per germline, CDR1 MNHNS and CDR2 SASEGT. This CDR3 comprises 15 residues.

The chain employs TRBV29-1 and TRBJ2-1; 15 nucleotides line up with TRBD2. The V gene end was trimmed by 4 bases and the J gene end by 1 base; junction bases not matched to a gene: 17. Looked up from germline, CDR1 is SQVTM and CDR2 is ANQGSEA. This CDR3 has 21 amino acids. CDR3 amino acids: CSVGGAGLAGGPGRSYNEQFF. CDR3 in DNA: TGCAGCGTTGGAGGGGCCGGACTAGCGGGAGGGCCCGGGAGGTCCTACAATGAGCAGTTCTTC.

This chain connects TRBV5-1 to TRBJ2-4, with D perhaps matching TRBD2 (6 bases). V shed 4 bases and J shed 7 bases, with 15 bases lying between them. Germline lookup yields CDR1 SGHRS and CDR2 YFSETQ. This CDR3 contains 14 residues. The CDR3 DNA reads as TGCGCCAGCAGCCGGGGTGGGGGGACGAACATTCAGTACTTC. This sequence encodes CASSRGGGTNIQYF.

This clone was counted only a few times. CDR3 bases: TGTGCCAGCAGCACATGGGAGTGGCGGGGGACCGGGGAGCTGTTTTTT. It yields the protein CASSTWEWRGTGELFF. The chain couples TRBV27 to TRBJ2-2; 7 bases line up with TRBD2. Germline CDR1 and CDR2: MNHEY and SMNVEV (reference sequence). This CDR3 region has 16 residues. J gave up 5 bases and V 6 bases, and 12 bases lay outside the gene matches.

The V and J genes are TRBV6-6 and TRBJ2-7; possibly TRBD1 for D (5 bases). The CDR3 has 16 residues. V was pared by 6 bases and J by 2 bases, with 20 bases between. CDR1 is MNHNY, CDR2 SVGAGI, per germline (reference sequence). This chain's CDR3 is CASSRWGPDIAYEQYF. Written as DNA, the CDR3 is TGTGCCAGCAGCCGCTGGGGTCCGGACATAGCCTACGAGCAGTACTTC.

The V gene is TRBV5-6, the J gene TRBJ2-7; 9 bases match TRBD2. The germline V gene encodes CDR1 SGHDT and CDR2 YYEEEE. This CDR3 spans 16 amino acids. J lost 0 bases, V lost 4 bases, and 8 bases had no gene match. For the CDR3, the DNA is TGTGCCAGCAGCAACGAACTAGCGGGCCCCTCCTACGAGCAGTACTTC. It encodes CASSNELAGPSYEQYF.

The chain recombines TRBV9 with TRBJ2-3, with 7 positions matching TRBD2. V shed 4 bases, J shed 2 bases, and the junction held 7 bases outside the gene matches. CDR1 and CDR2 from the germline V gene are SGDLS and YYNGEE. The CDR3 runs 15 residues. Here the CDR3 DNA reads TGTGCCAGCAGCCCCAGCGGGGCATACACAGATACGCAGTATTTT. It yields the protein CASSPSGAYTDTQYF.

The chain recombines TRBV7-9 with TRBJ2-7; 9 bases agree with TRBD1. The V and J ends lost 5 bases and 6 bases, in that order; junction bases with no gene match: 8. Germline V lookup: CDR1 SEHNR, CDR2 FQNEAQ (reference sequence). The CDR3 has 14 residues. The CDR3 sequence: CASSPGQGRAEQYF. The DNA of the CDR3 is TGTGCCAGCAGCCCGGGACAGGGAAGAGCCGAGCAGTACTTC.

The genes are TRBV7-9 and TRBJ2-3; D gene uncertain. The CDR3 is 12 residues long. In germline, CDR1 is SEHNR, CDR2 FQNEAQ (reference sequence). V was pared by 5 bases and J by 5 bases, with 8 bases between. The CDR3 DNA follows: TGTGCCAGCAGCGATCGGTTAGATACGCAGTATTTT. It specifies CASSDRLDTQYF.

The chain is built from TRBV2 and TRBJ1-2; D is uncertain. This CDR3 spans 13 amino acids. Germline V CDR1 and CDR2: SNHLY, FYNNEI. The ends were cut back, 5 bases at V and 4 bases at J, with 11 bases in the middle. This chain's CDR3 is CASSSQGGYGYTF. The CDR3 nucleotides are TGTGCCAGCAGTTCACAAGGCGGCTATGGCTACACCTTC.

V gene TRBV6-1 combines with J gene TRBJ2-7; D is undetermined. This CDR3 contains 12 residues. Germline CDR1 is MNHNS and CDR2 is SASEGT. Trimming shortened V by 7 bases and J by 3 bases, and 10 bases separated the two germline ends. The CDR3 DNA reads as TGTGCCAGCACTAAAAGTCGCTACGAGCAGTACTTC. Translation: CASTKSRYEQYF.

The chain recombines TRBV7-3 with TRBJ2-2, with a weak D call TRBD1 (6 bases). V was pared by 5 bases and J by 0 bases, with 10 bases between. Germline CDR1 reads SGHTA; CDR2 reads FQGTGA. The CDR3 consists of 15 residues. The CDR3, as DNA: TGTGCCAGCAGCCCCAGGGGATCGAACACCGGGGAGCTGTTTTTT. Translation: CASSPRGSNTGELFF.

This chain links TRBV6-5 with TRBJ1-1, with 7 bases aligning to TRBD1. With V trimmed by 2 bases and J by 5 bases, 5 bases remained unmatched. This CDR3 contains 14 residues. Per the germline V gene, CDR1 is MNHEY and CDR2 is SVGAGI. CDR3 loop: CASSYDRVRTEAFF. The CDR3, as DNA: TGTGCCAGCAGTTACGACAGGGTGCGGACTGAAGCTTTCTTT.

Points on this clone: The sample holds other DNA sequences that translate to the same CDR3. The rearrangement uses TRBV7-2 and TRBJ2-1, with TRBD2 matching over 9 bases. V trimming: 0 bases; J trimming: 1 base; junction bases outside the gene matches: 1. The germline CDR1 and CDR2 sequences are SGHTA and FQGNSA. The CDR3 extends over 16 amino acids. CDR3 loop: CASSLATSGSYNEQFF. CDR3 in DNA: TGTGCCAGCAGCTTAGCGACTAGCGGTTCCTACAATGAGCAGTTCTTC.